The 15 T cell receptor beta chains in this list originate from one sample, sequenced in a study of naive and memory T cell subsets (dated by TCRdb to 2016 to 2017). Library generation was performed with UMI-ligation and nested PCR. These reads were obtained on an Illumina MiSeq. The ligated cDNA was amplified in four rounds of PCR with nested alpha and beta constant region primers together with the SP2 primer. The public reads were quality trimmed at Q25 with fastp and then assembled into clones with MiXCR by TCRdb, keeping productive beta chains. Each record represents a unique CDR3 protein, reported with the most common genes and DNA among its rows. The sample table lists around 30,000 distinct CDR3 sequences, roughly 7.3% of them with a count of one. The leading ten clones occupy about 3.1% of the sample. Read against the paper, the sample's treatment or condition label means: skin biopsy from PPD injection site in Mantoux-positive individual. The study described a robust, sensitive protocol for amplifying, sequencing and analyzing TCRs, using 3' ligation of a UMI-containing oligonucleotide to TCR cDNA.

The specimen comprised skin, sampled from a tuberculin skin test site. The receptors originated from an adult in good health.

This clonotype was found many times. V is TRBV29-1 and J is TRBJ1-1, with D perhaps TRBD1 (6 bases). V lost 2 bases and J lost 10, with 14 bases in between. CDR1 and CDR2 from the germline V gene are SQVTM and ANQGSEA. The CDR3 totals 12 residues. For the CDR3, the DNA is TGCAGCGTTGAATCGAACAAAGGGGGAGCTTTCTTT. It yields the protein CSVESNKGGAFF. The full variable domain, in which reference TRBV29-1 and TRBJ1-1 provide the parts outside the CDR3, is SAVISQKPSRDICQRGTSLTIQCQVDSQVTMMFWYRQQPGQSLTLIATANQGSEATYESGFVIDKFPISRPNLTFSTLTVSNMSPEDSSIYLCSVESNKGGAFFGQGTRLTVV.

This clonotype was observed at least ten times. The rearrangement uses TRBV10-1 and TRBJ2-5; unclear D gene. CDR3 length equals 13 residues. Germline-derived CDR1 and CDR2 are WNHNN and SYGVQD (reference sequence). The V and J ends lost 4 bases and 3 bases respectively, with 9 bases between them. The CDR3: CASSGGFEETQYF. CDR3 DNA: TGCGCCAGCAGTGGCGGCTTTGAAGAGACCCAGTACTTC.

The chain combines TRBV19 with TRBJ1-5, with unresolved D. The CDR3 spans 13 residues. Trimming stripped 4 bases from V and 6 bases from J, with 10 bases between. Germline V gene sequence: CDR1 LNHDA, CDR2 SQIVND (reference sequence). The CDR3 region has the DNA TGTGCCAGTAGTAACCGGGTCGGTCAGCCCCAGCATTTT. Amino acids: CASSNRVGQPQHF. Filled out from reference TRBV19 and TRBJ1-5, the complete variable domain reads DGGITQSPKYLFRKEGQNVTLSCEQNLNHDAMYWYRQDPGQGLRLIYYSQIVNDFQKGDIAEGYSVSREKKESFPLTVTSAQKNPTAFYLCASSNRVGQPQHFGDGTRLSIL.

There are many counts of this clonotype. The V call is TRBV5-1, the J call TRBJ2-2; perhaps TRBD1 as D (7 bases). Germline assignment: CDR1 SGHRS and CDR2 YFSETQ. Deletions cut 0 bases from V and 9 bases from J, with 12 bases between. CDR3 length: 14 residues. CDR3 sequence reads: CASSLGQGDWELFF. DNA of the CDR3: TGCGCCAGCAGCTTGGGGCAGGGGGACTGGGAGCTGTTTTTT.

The V gene is TRBV5-1, the J gene TRBJ2-3; 8 nucleotides align to TRBD2. The CDR3 has 16 residues. J gave up 0 bases and V 3 bases, and 6 bases lay outside the gene matches. Germline V gene lookup returns CDR1 SGHRS and CDR2 YFSETQ. The CDR3 DNA reads as TGCGCCAGCAGCTACGGACTAGCCGTTAGCACAGATACGCAGTATTTT. Protein sequence: CASSYGLAVSTDTQYF.

The chain couples TRBV4-1 to TRBJ1-1; no firm D call. The V end was cut by 1 base, the J end by 7 bases, with 16 bases between. This CDR3 spans 15 amino acids. Germline CDR1 and CDR2: MGHRA and YSYEKL. The CDR3 protein is CASSQAGSGTYEAFF. The CDR3 coding sequence is TGCGCCAGCAGCCAAGCCGGTTCGGGAACGTATGAAGCTTTCTTT.

This clonotype came up many times. The J gene is TRBJ2-7, the V gene TRBV29-1; 8 bases are a match to TRBD2. With V trimmed by 5 bases and J by 3 bases, 3 bases remained unmatched. Germline CDR1 reads SQVTM; CDR2 reads ANQGSEA. The CDR3 length is 12 residues. CDR3 in amino acids: CSVSGGNYEQYF. The CDR3 region has the DNA TGCAGCGTTAGCGGGGGTAACTACGAGCAGTACTTC.

The table lists this clonotype with many counts. The chain employs TRBV6-1 and TRBJ2-3; D unclear. The CDR3 runs 13 residues. Germline V lookup: CDR1 MNHNS, CDR2 SASEGT. Trimming took 8 bases from V and 2 from J, leaving 11 bases between them. CDR3 nucleotide sequence: TGTGCCAGCTCCCAGGAGCACACAGATACGCAGTATTTT. This encodes CASSQEHTDTQYF.

The chain couples TRBV6-1 to TRBJ2-5; TRBD2 agrees at 7 bases. With 2 bases clipped from V and 5 bases from J, the junction kept 5 bases outside the gene matches. CDR3 length: 14 residues. Germline V gene data show CDR1 as MNHNS and CDR2 as SASEGT. The chain's CDR3 is CASSEPGEGETQYF. The CDR3 DNA is TGTGCCAGCAGTGAACCGGGGGAGGGGGAGACCCAGTACTTC.

This clonotype was seen ten or more times. The V call is TRBV7-9, the J call TRBJ1-1; a weak D match, TRBD1 (5 bases). This CDR3 is built from 14 residues. From germline, CDR1 is SEHNR and CDR2 FQNEAQ (reference sequence). With 0 bases removed from V and 6 bases from J, the gap between germline ends came to 11 bases. The CDR3 region has the DNA TGTGCCAGCAGCTTAGCGGGGCCGTCGCCTGAAGCTTTCTTT. This encodes CASSLAGPSPEAFF.

This clonotype was counted ten times or more. The CDR3 bases are TGTGCCACCAGCATGACTAATACAGGGGGCGACGAGACCCAGTACTTC. Amino acid sequence: CATSMTNTGGDETQYF. The chain carries TRBV15 and TRBJ2-5; 9 bases match TRBD1. Trimming took 4 bases from V and 5 from J; bases not matched to a gene: 11. The germline CDR1 and CDR2 sequences are LNHNV and YYDKDF (reference sequence). This CDR3 comprises 16 residues.

This clonotype was seen repeatedly, ten times or more. V gene TRBV20-1 combines with J gene TRBJ2-5; no firm D call. Deletions cut 1 base from V and 1 base from J, with 10 bases between. This CDR3 comprises 14 residues. The germline V gene has CDR1 DFQATT and CDR2 SNEGSKA (reference sequence). The CDR3 DNA sequence: TGCAGTGCTAGAGGCGACGCAACCCAAGAGACCCAGTACTTC. Residues: CSARGDATQETQYF.

This clonotype turned up a few times. In nucleotides, the CDR3 is TGTGCCAGTAGTATTGGGACTTCCTACAATGAGCAGTTCTTC. It is translated as CASSIGTSYNEQFF. The chain joins TRBV19 to TRBJ2-1; TRBD2 might be the D (6 bases). Germline CDR1 LNHDA, CDR2 SQIVND (reference sequence). The ends were cut back, 3 bases at V and 1 base at J, with 7 bases in the middle. CDR3 size: 14 residues.

This clonotype was counted a few times. V is TRBV14 and J is TRBJ1-5, with D possibly matching TRBD1 (5 bases). The length of the CDR3 is 15 residues. Trimming cost V 0 bases and J 7 bases, with 13 bases left between them. Germline CDR1 is SGHDN and CDR2 is FVKESK. CDR3 nucleotides: TGTGCCAGCAGCCAAGAGGTGGGGCAGTGCCAGCCCCAGCATTTT. Its translation: CASSQEVGQCQPQHF.

This clonotype was observed many times. The V call is TRBV27, the J call TRBJ2-3; a possible D gene is TRBD1 (5 bases). The CDR3 consists of 13 residues. CDR1 and CDR2 from the germline V gene are MNHEY and SMNVEV (reference sequence). Trimming pared 7 bases from V and 2 bases from J, leaving 10 bases between. The CDR3 loop reads CASTKGYTDTQYF. CDR3 sequence (DNA): TGTGCCAGCACGAAGGGGTACACAGATACGCAGTATTTT.